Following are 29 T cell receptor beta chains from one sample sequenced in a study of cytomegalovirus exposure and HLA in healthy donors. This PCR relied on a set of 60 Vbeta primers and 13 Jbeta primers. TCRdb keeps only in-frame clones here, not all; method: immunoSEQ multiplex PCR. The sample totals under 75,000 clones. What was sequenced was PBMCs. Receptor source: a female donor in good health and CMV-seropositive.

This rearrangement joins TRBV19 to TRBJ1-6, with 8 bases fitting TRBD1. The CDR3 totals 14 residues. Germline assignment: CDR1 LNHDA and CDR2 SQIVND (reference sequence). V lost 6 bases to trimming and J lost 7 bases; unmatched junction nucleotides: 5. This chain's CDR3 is CASRWGQENSPLHF. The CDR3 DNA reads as TGTGCCAGTAGGTGGGGACAGGAGAATTCACCCCTCCACTTT. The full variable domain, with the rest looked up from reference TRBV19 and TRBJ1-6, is DGGITQSPKYLFRKEGQNVTLSCEQNLNHDAMYWYRQDPGQGLRLIYYSQIVNDFQKGDIAEGYSVSREKKESFPLTVTSAQKNPTAFYLCASRWGQENSPLHFGNGTRLTVT.

The CDR3 nucleotides are TGCGCCAGCAGCGGGACAGGGTTCTCCTACAATGAGCAGTTCTTC. Protein: CASSGTGFSYNEQFF. The V call is TRBV5-1, the J call TRBJ2-1; 9 bases fit TRBD1. The CDR3 runs 15 residues. The germline CDR1 and CDR2 sequences are SGHRS and YFSETQ. Germline trimming cut 4 bases from V and 0 bases from J; bases unmatched to any gene: 2.

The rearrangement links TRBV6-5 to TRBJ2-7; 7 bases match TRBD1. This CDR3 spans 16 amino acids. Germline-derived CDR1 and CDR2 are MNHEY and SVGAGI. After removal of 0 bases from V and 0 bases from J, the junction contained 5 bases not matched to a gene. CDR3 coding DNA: TGTGCCAGCAGTTACTCGGGCAGGGGGTCCTCCTACGAGCAGTACTTC. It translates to CASSYSGRGSSYEQYF.

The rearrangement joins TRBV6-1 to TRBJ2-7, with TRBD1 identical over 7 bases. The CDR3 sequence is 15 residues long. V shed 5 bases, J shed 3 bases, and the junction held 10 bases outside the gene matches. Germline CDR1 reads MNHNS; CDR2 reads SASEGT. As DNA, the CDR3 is TGTGCCAGCAGTAATTACAGGGGCGGCCACTACGAGCAGTACTTC. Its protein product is CASSNYRGGHYEQYF.

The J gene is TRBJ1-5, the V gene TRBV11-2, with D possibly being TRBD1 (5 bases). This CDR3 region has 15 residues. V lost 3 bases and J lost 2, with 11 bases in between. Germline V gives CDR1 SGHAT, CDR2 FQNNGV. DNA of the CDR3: TGTGCCAGCAGCTTGGGGACGGGAGGCAATCAGCCCCAGCATTTT. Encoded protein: CASSLGTGGNQPQHF.

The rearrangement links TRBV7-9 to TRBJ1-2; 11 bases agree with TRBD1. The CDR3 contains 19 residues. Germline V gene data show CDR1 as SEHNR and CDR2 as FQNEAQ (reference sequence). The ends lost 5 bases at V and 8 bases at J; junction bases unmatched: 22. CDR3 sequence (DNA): TGTGCCAGCAGCATCGGACAGGGGGCGACCGATGGGGTTCGGAAAGGCTACACCTTC. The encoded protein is CASSIGQGATDGVRKGYTF.

The CDR3 here is CASRTEAWSYNEQFF. CDR3 nucleotide sequence: TGTGCCAGCAGGACGGAGGCATGGTCCTACAATGAGCAGTTCTTC. The J gene is TRBJ2-1, the V gene TRBV6-1; weak D call: TRBD2 (5 bases). The germline CDR1 and CDR2 sequences are MNHNS and SASEGT. V was pared by 6 bases and J by 1 base, with 13 bases between. The CDR3 covers 15 residues.

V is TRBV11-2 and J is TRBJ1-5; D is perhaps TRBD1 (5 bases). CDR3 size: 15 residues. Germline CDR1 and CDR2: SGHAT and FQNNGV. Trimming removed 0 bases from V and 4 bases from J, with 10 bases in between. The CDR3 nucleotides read TGTGCCAGCAGCTTAGAGGGACTATCAAATCAGCCCCAGCATTTT. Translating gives CASSLEGLSNQPQHF.

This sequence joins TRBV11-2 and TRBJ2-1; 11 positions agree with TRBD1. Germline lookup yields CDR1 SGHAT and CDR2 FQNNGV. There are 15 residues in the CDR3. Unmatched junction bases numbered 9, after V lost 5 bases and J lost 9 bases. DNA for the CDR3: TGTGCCAGCAGCCCCGGGACAGGGGGAATTAGTGAGCAGTTCTTC. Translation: CASSPGTGGISEQFF. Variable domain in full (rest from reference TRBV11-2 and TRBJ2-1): EAGVAQSPRYKIIEKRQSVAFWCNPISGHATLYWYQQILGQGPKLLIQFQNNGVVDDSQLPKDRFSAERLKGVDSTLKIQPAKLEDSAVYLCASSPGTGGISEQFFGPGTRLTVL.

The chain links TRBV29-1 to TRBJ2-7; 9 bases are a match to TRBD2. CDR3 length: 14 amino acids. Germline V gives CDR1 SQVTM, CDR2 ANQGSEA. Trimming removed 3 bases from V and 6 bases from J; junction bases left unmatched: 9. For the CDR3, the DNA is TGCAGCGTTGATCTAGCGGGGTCTTGGGGCGAGCAGTACTTC. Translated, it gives CSVDLAGSWGEQYF.

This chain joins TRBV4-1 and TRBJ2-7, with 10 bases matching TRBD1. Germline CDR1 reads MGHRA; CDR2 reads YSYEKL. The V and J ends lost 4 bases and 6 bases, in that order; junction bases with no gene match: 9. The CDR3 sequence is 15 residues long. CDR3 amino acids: CASSPFGDRGVEQYF. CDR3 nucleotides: TGCGCCAGCAGCCCCTTCGGGGACAGGGGTGTCGAGCAGTACTTC.

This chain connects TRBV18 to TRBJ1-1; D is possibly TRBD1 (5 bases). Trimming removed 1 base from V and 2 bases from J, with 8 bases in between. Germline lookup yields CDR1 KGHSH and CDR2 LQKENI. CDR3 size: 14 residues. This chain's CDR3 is CASSPRGGNTEAFF. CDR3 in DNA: TGTGCCAGCTCACCACGGGGGGGAAACACTGAAGCTTTCTTT.

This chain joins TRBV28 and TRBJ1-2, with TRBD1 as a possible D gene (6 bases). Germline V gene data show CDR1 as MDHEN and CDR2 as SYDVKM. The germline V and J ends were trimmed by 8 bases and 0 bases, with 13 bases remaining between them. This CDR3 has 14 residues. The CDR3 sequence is CASLLGGANYGYTF. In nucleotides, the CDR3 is TGTGCCAGCCTCCTAGGGGGAGCTAACTATGGCTACACCTTC.

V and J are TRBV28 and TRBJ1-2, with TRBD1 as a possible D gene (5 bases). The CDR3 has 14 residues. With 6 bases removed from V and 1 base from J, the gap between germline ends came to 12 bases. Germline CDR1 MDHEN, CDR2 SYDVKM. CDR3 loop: CASSLGQGNYGYTF. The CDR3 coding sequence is TGTGCCAGCAGCCTCGGGCAGGGTAACTATGGCTACACCTTC.

The DNA of the CDR3 is TGTGCCAGTACCATGACAGGGTCAATGAACACTGAAGCTTTCTTT. It translates to CASTMTGSMNTEAFF. The V and J genes are TRBV19 and TRBJ1-1, with 7 bases fitting TRBD1. Per germline, CDR1 LNHDA and CDR2 SQIVND (reference sequence). V lost 7 bases to trimming and J lost 0 bases; unmatched junction nucleotides: 8. The CDR3 runs to 15 residues.

CDR3 loop: CASSLTGQGTDEQFF. The CDR3 DNA sequence: TGTGCCAGCAGCTTAACGGGACAGGGTACGGATGAGCAGTTCTTC. The V and J genes are TRBV7-3 and TRBJ2-1; 9 bases align to TRBD1. This CDR3 region has 15 residues. The J segment lost 8 bases and the V segment lost 0 bases, leaving 5 bases of the junction unmatched. Per the germline V gene, CDR1 is SGHTA and CDR2 is FQGTGA.

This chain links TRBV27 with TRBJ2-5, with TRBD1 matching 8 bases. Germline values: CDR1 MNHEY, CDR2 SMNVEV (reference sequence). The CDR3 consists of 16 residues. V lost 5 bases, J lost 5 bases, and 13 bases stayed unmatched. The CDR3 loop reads CASSPAGQGSGETQYF. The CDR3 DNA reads TGTGCCAGCAGTCCGGCAGGACAGGGAAGTGGGGAGACCCAGTACTTC.

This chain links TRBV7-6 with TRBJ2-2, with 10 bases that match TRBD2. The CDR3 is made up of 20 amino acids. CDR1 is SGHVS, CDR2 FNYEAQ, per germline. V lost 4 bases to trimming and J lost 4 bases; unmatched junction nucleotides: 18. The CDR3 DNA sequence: TGTGCCAGCAGCTCCTCACTAGCGGGGCTCGTCGTATCTACCACCGGGGAGCTGTTTTTT. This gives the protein CASSSSLAGLVVSTTGELFF.

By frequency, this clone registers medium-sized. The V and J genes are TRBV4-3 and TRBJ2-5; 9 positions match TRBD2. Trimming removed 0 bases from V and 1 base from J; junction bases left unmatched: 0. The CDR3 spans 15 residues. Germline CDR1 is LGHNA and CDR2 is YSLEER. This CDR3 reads CASSQERGGQETQYF. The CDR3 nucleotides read TGCGCCAGCAGCCAAGAGCGGGGGGGCCAAGAGACCCAGTACTTC.

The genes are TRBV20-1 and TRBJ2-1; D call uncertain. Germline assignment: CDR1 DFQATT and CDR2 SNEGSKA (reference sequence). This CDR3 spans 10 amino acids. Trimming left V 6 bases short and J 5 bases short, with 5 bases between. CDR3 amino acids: CSAANNEQFF. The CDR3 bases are TGCAGTGCAGCCAACAATGAGCAGTTCTTC.

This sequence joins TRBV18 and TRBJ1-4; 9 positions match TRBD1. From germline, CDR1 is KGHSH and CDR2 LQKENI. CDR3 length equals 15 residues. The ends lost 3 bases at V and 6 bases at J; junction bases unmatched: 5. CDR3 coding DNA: TGTGCCAGCTCACCCTTTGACAGGGGGGATGAAAAACTGTTTTTT. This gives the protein CASSPFDRGDEKLFF. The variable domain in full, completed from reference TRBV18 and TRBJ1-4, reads NAGVMQNPRHLVRRRGQEARLRCSPMKGHSHVYWYRQLPEEGLKFMVYLQKENIIDESGMPKERFSAEFPKEGPSILRIQQVVRGDSAAYFCASSPFDRGDEKLFFGSGTQLSVL.

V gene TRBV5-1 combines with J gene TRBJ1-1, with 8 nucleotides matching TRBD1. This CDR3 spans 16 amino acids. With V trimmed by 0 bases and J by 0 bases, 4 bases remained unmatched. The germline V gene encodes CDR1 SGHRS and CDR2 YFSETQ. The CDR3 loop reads CASSLGRDRMNTEAFF. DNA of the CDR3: TGCGCCAGCAGCTTGGGCCGGGACAGGATGAACACTGAAGCTTTCTTT.

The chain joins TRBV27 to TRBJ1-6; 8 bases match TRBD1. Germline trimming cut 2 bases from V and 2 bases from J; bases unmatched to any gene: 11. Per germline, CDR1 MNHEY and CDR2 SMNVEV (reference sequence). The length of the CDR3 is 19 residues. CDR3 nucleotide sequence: TGTGCCAGCAGTTTAGTTGGCAGGGGGCTGAAAACCTATAATTCACCCCTCCACTTT. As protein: CASSLVGRGLKTYNSPLHF.

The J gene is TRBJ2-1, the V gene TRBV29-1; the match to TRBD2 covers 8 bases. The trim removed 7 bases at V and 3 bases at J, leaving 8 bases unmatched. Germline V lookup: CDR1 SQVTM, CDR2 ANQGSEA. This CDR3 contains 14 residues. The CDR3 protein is CSARGGPLYNEQFF. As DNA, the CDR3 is TGCAGCGCCCGCGGGGGGCCCCTCTACAATGAGCAGTTCTTC.

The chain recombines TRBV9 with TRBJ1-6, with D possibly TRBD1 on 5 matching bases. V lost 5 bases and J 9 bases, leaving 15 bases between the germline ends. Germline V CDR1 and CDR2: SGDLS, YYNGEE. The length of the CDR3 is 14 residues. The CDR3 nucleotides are TGTGCCAGCAGGCCGGGAGGGGTCGGTTCACCCCTCCACTTT. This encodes CASRPGGVGSPLHF.

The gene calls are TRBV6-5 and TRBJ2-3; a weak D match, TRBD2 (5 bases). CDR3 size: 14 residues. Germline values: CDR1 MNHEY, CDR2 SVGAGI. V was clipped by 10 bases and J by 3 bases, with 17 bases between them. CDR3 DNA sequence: TGTGCCACCTACAGATCGGGGTTGACAGATACGCAGTATTTT. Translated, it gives CATYRSGLTDTQYF.

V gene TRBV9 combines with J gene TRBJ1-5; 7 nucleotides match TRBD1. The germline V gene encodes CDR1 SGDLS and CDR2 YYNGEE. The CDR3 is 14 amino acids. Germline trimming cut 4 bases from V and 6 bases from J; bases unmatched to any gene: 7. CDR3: CASSPGGQGQPQHF. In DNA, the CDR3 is TGTGCCAGCAGCCCAGGGGGGCAGGGTCAGCCCCAGCATTTT.

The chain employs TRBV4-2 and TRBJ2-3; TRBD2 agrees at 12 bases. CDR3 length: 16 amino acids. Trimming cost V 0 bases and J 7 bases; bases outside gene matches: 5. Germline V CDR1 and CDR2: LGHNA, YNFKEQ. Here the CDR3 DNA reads TGTGCCAGCAGCCAAGATCGGACTAGCGGGGCCAATACGCAGTATTTT. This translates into CASSQDRTSGANTQYF.

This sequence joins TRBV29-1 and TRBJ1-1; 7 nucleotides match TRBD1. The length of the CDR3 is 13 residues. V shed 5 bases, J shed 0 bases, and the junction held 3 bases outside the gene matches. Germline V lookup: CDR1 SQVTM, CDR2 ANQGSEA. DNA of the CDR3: TGCAGCGTTTTACAGGGGATGAACACTGAAGCTTTCTTT. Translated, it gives CSVLQGMNTEAFF. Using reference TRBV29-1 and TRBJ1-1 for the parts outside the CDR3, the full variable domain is SAVISQKPSRDICQRGTSLTIQCQVDSQVTMMFWYRQQPGQSLTLIATANQGSEATYESGFVIDKFPISRPNLTFSTLTVSNMSPEDSSIYLCSVLQGMNTEAFFGQGTRLTVV.